The next 10 T cell receptor beta chains were all read from a single sample in a study of blood T cells in healthy people across ages. The use of a sample-barcoded 5' primer and a J-beta primer mix characterized a second PCR of roughly 7 to 11 cycles. TCRdb re-called the 5' RACE reads through MiXCR, storing one row per CDR3 protein. The sample contains about 1.5 million distinct CDR3 sequences, approximately 42% of which appear only once. Sequenced material: blood. Receptors originate from a young woman in good health.

The rearrangement links TRBV20-1 to TRBJ1-1, with D uncertain. This CDR3 comprises 17 residues. V was pared by 0 bases and J by 0 bases, with 17 bases between. Germline assignment: CDR1 DFQATT and CDR2 SNEGSKA (reference sequence). Here the CDR3 reads CSARDPRLTPMNTEAFF. In DNA form, the CDR3 reads TGCAGTGCTAGAGATCCTCGGCTTACCCCCATGAACACTGAAGCTTTCTTT.

This clonotype has only a few counts. V usage is TRBV20-1 and J usage is TRBJ2-5, with D unclear. The closer fit of TRBJ2-7 to the DNA end suggests the J call may be wrong. The CDR3 contains 11 residues. Germline V gene lookup returns CDR1 DFQATT and CDR2 SNEGSKA (reference sequence). CDR3 nucleotides: TGCAGTGCGCTAGGGTTAGGCGAGCAGTACTTC. Protein: CSALGLGEQYF.

The chain employs TRBV5-1 and TRBJ2-1; D is perhaps TRBD2 (6 bases). The CDR3 loop spans 15 amino acids. Trimming took 2 bases from V and 6 from J, leaving 15 bases between them. The germline CDR1 and CDR2 sequences are SGHRS and YFSETQ. The CDR3 here is CASSFDSGYGNEQFF. CDR3 bases: TGCGCCAGCAGCTTTGACAGCGGGTACGGCAATGAGCAGTTCTTC.

In this sample, this clonotype turned up a few times. The rearrangement links TRBV5-1 to TRBJ2-3; a weak D match, TRBD2 (7 bases). CDR1 is SGHRS, CDR2 YFSETQ, per germline. Between the trimmed V and J ends, which lost 4 bases and 1 base, there was a span of 25 bases. This CDR3 contains 19 residues. Written as DNA, the CDR3 is TGCGCCAGCAGCAAAGGATCCGGGGGGCGGAGCGATCGCACAGATACGCAGTATTTT. It codes for CASSKGSGGRSDRTDTQYF.

The V and J genes are TRBV27 and TRBJ1-4; 10 bases map to TRBD1. From germline, CDR1 is MNHEY and CDR2 SMNVEV (reference sequence). Trimming removed 2 bases from V and 5 bases from J; junction bases left unmatched: 11. CDR3 size: 18 residues. As DNA, the CDR3 is TGTGCCAGCAGTTTAGAAGGTCGAGGACAGGGGGTGAATGAAAAACTGTTTTTT. It encodes CASSLEGRGQGVNEKLFF.

The chain combines TRBV20-1 with TRBJ2-1; 8 bases fit TRBD1. This CDR3 is built from 16 residues. Germline CDR1 reads DFQATT; CDR2 reads SNEGSKA (reference sequence). V lost 0 bases to trimming and J lost 2 bases; unmatched junction nucleotides: 6. The CDR3 loop reads CSARDVETGAYNEQFF. In DNA, the CDR3 is TGCAGTGCTAGAGATGTCGAGACAGGGGCCTACAATGAGCAGTTCTTC.

The chain has TRBV6-6 and TRBJ2-2, with D unresolved. In germline, CDR1 is MNHNY, CDR2 SVGAGI (reference sequence). The CDR3 covers 16 residues. Trimming removed 0 bases from V and 0 bases from J, with 8 bases in between. The CDR3: CASSYSRAPNTGELFF. CDR3 nucleotides: TGTGCCAGCAGTTACTCCCGCGCTCCGAACACCGGGGAGCTGTTTTTT.

This chain connects TRBV12-3 or TRBV12-4 to TRBJ2-1, with D perhaps matching TRBD1 or TRBD2 (5 bases each). This CDR3 contains 18 residues. Trimming removed 5 bases from V and 1 base from J, with 21 bases in between. The CDR3 nucleotides read TGTGCCAGCAGTCCCCACTCCCAGGGAGCAGGATCCTACAATGAGCAGTTCTTC. This sequence encodes CASSPHSQGAGSYNEQFF.

The J gene is TRBJ2-3, the V gene TRBV3-1; D gene ambiguous. V lost 0 bases, J lost 7 bases, and 5 bases lay in between. Germline V gene sequence: CDR1 LGHDT, CDR2 YNNKEL (reference sequence). This CDR3 has 12 amino acids. CDR3: CASSQDLNTQYF. CDR3 nucleotides: TGTGCCAGCAGCCAAGATCTTAATACGCAGTATTTT.

This clonotype was counted a few times. V usage is TRBV10-2 and J usage is TRBJ1-5; D is undetermined. The CDR3 extends over 13 amino acids. From germline, CDR1 is WSHSY and CDR2 SAAADI. V lost 2 bases to trimming and J lost 7 bases, with 9 bases between them. CDR3 sequence reads: CASSEAFGQPQHF. DNA for the CDR3: TGCGCCAGCAGTGAGGCTTTTGGGCAGCCCCAGCATTTT.